This T cell receptor beta chain derives from a study of control samples from healthy donors and cancer patients. Sequencing was performed with immunoSEQ multiplex PCR; in TCRdb, only in-frame clones are kept and a portion is missing. The sample carries around 140,000 clones, roughly 94% recorded once. V shed 7 bases and J 3 bases; nucleotides not matched to a gene: 2. Per germline, CDR1 SQVTM and CDR2 ANQGSEA. The CDR3 length is 12 residues. The sequence was obtained from a man between 40 and 49 years old in good health. The V and J genes are TRBV29-1 and TRBJ1-4; 7 bases map to TRBD1. Sequences were obtained from blood. The CDR3 spells CSGGQSNEKLFF. Here the CDR3 DNA reads TGCAGCGGGGGACAGTCTAATGAAAAACTGTTTTTT.